Reported below is one TCR beta chain. These data originate in a study of OX40 agonist ivuxolimab in advanced cancers. Study in general: With a range of roughly 23 to 79, age averaged 60 years, and 65% to 90% were male.

Some clones are missing from TCRdb's copy, which holds only in-frame ones; the method was immunoSEQ multiplex PCR. The data hold roughly 60,000 clones, with 84% observed a single time. This TCR was sampled from an adult with an advanced solid tumor such as melanoma, head and neck, liver or kidney cancer. Sequencing was performed on CD4+ or CD8+ T cells sorted from blood, taken in a trial of the OX40 agonist ivuxolimab.

The CDR3, as DNA: TGTGCCAGCAGCTTAGTGGCTAGCTACTACAATGAGCAGTTCTTC. Encoded protein: CASSLVASYYNEQFF. The rearrangement uses TRBV7-6 and TRBJ2-1, with a weak D call TRBD2 (5 bases). In germline, CDR1 is SGHVS, CDR2 FNYEAQ. The length of the CDR3 is 15 residues. Deletions cut 1 base from V and 3 bases from J, with 10 bases between.